Below are 3 T cell receptor beta chains sequenced from a single sample in a study of blood T cell repertoires in COVID-19. Assay used: immunoSEQ multiplex PCR; TCRdb lists only in-frame clones, some missing. The data show 180,000 or so clones, approximately 87% seen once. The sample was peripheral blood. Receptors were obtained from a man aged 35 to 55 with active or convalescent COVID-19.

The gene calls are TRBV9 and TRBJ2-5; the D gene is possibly TRBD2 (5 bases). The CDR3 length is 14 residues. V lost 0 bases, J lost 2 bases, and 8 bases lay in between. Germline-derived CDR1 and CDR2 are SGDLS and YYNGEE. The CDR3 sequence is CASSVGRYQETQYF. The CDR3 DNA reads TGTGCCAGCAGCGTAGGGAGGTATCAAGAGACCCAGTACTTC.

The chain uses TRBV11-2 and TRBJ2-7, with TRBD2 matching 11 bases. Looked up from germline, CDR1 is SGHAT and CDR2 is FQNNGV. The length of the CDR3 is 15 residues. Germline trimming cut 2 bases from V and 6 bases from J; bases unmatched to any gene: 6. CDR3 nucleotide sequence: TGTGCCAGCAGCTTAAGTGGGCTAGCGGGGGGCGAGCAGTACTTC. Amino acid sequence: CASSLSGLAGGEQYF.

The V gene is TRBV12-3 or TRBV12-4, the J gene TRBJ2-4, with D possibly matching TRBD2 (5 bases). V dropped 5 bases and J dropped 7 bases, with 9 bases sitting between them. This CDR3 is built from 12 residues. CDR3 sequence (DNA): TGTGCCAGCAGTCCTGGCGGGAACATTCAGTACTTC. Its translation is CASSPGGNIQYF.